This T cell receptor beta chain originates from a study of response to subunit inactivated influenza vaccine. Each CDR3 protein gets one entry after TCRdb re-called the RT-PCR reads with MiXCR. The profile shows approximately 570,000 distinct CDR3 sequences, about 8% of them singletons. Germline V gene data show CDR1 as SQVTM and CDR2 as ANQGSEA. V was clipped by 6 bases and J by 4 bases, with 13 bases between them. The CDR3 runs to 13 residues. The sequence was collected from a man aged 50 to 69 who received an inactivated influenza vaccine. V and J are TRBV29-1 and TRBJ2-1; no clear D. The sequencing here drew on PBMCs from blood, taken around 25 months after vaccination. DNA for the CDR3: TGCAGCGTATACCGACTTAAGTACAATGAGCAGTTCTTC. Translation: CSVYRLKYNEQFF.